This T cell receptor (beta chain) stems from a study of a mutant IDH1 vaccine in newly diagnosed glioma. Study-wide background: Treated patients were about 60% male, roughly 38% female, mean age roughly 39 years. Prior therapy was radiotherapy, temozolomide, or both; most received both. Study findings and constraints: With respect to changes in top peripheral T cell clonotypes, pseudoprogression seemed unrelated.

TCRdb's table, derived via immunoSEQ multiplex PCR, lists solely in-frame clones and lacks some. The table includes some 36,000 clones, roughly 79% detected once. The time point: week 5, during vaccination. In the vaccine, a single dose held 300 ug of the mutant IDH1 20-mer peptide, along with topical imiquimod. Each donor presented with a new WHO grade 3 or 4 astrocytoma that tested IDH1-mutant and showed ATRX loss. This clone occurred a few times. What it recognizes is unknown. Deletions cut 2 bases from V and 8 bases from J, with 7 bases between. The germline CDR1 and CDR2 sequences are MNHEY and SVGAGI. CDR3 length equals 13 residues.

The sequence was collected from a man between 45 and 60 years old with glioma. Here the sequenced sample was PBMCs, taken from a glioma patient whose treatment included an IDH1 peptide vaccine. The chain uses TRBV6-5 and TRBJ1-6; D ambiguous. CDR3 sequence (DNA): TGTGCCAGCAGTTACGAGAGGGATTCACCCCTCCACTTT. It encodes CASSYERDSPLHF.